Listed below are T cell receptor beta chains from one sample, sequenced in a study of T-cell reconstitution after alpha-beta-depleted transplantation in children. In TCRdb, the PCR reads were re-called with MiXCR into one record per CDR3 protein. The sample has about 70,000 distinct CDR3 sequences, roughly 10% seen once. Sequences were derived from PBMCs, sampled before TCRalphabeta/CD19-depleted stem cell transplant. These TCRs come from a boy aged 10-17 years with acute myeloid leukemia, due to receive a stem cell transplant. Each CDR3 is given with its conserved first and last residue. A D gene is named only where the DNA matches it firmly. Clone size appears in some rows only: once, few, many, or a class for an expanded clone.

D gene | J gene | clone size | V gene | CDR3 protein
. | TRBJ2-5 | many | TRBV7-9 | CASSLRRQAQETQYF
. | TRBJ2-1 | . | TRBV7-9 | CASSNNEQFF
. | TRBJ2-5 | . | TRBV6-2/TRBV6-3 | CASSYSDSQETQYF
. | TRBJ2-1 | many | TRBV5-1 | CASSTGLIHSDEQFF
TRBD2 | TRBJ2-1 | many | TRBV7-7 | CASSLGAGENYNEQFF
TRBD1 | TRBJ2-2 | . | TRBV30 | CAWSPGTGGPGELFF
TRBD2 | TRBJ2-1 | many | TRBV29-1 | CSVTTSGIGGFSYNEQFF
. | TRBJ1-1 | many | TRBV5-6 | CASSPGTAVTEAFF
. | TRBJ2-5 | many | TRBV11-3 | CASSLRHLQETQYF
TRBD2 | TRBJ2-7 | many | TRBV4-3 | CASSQELYGTSGHLQQYF
. | TRBJ2-6 | many | TRBV4-2 | CASSQDQGGANVLTF
. | TRBJ2-3 | many | TRBV27 | CASTRVGGTDTQYF
TRBD1 | TRBJ1-1 | many | TRBV7-9 | CASSFGDRGGTEAFF
. | TRBJ2-2 | many | TRBV7-3 | CASSLFGTANTGELFF
. | TRBJ1-1 | many | TRBV5-1 | CASTGRNTEAFF
. | TRBJ2-7 | many | TRBV3-1 | CASSQVTRRVTYEQYF
TRBD2 | TRBJ2-2 | many | TRBV3-1 | CASSQRGAVGELFF
. | TRBJ1-5 | many | TRBV3-1 | CASSQDTLGPQHF
. | TRBJ1-4 | many | TRBV12-3/TRBV12-4 | CASRPDANEKLFF
. | TRBJ1-2 | many | TRBV7-2 | CASSLGLIYGYTF
TRBD1 | TRBJ1-4 | many | TRBV4-3 | CASSRQGLNEKLFF
TRBD2 | TRBJ2-1 | many | TRBV2 | CASSGKGDLAGGPLNEQFF
. | TRBJ1-2 | . | TRBV2 | CASREQGGNYGYTF
. | TRBJ2-1 | many | TRBV20-1 | CSAREGRGGDEQFF
. | TRBJ2-3 | many | TRBV11-3 | CASSFRGISADTQYF
TRBD1 | TRBJ1-1 | many | TRBV12-3/TRBV12-4 | CASSLWTGETEAFF
. | TRBJ1-3 | many | TRBV10-2 | CASLEPIDSGNTIYF
. | TRBJ1-1 | many | TRBV7-2 | CASSLAAVQGYRAFF
. | TRBJ1-2 | many | TRBV5-1 | CASSSRDGGFYGYTF
TRBD1 | TRBJ2-6 | . | TRBV5-6 | CASSGDRGQGGANVLTF
. | TRBJ2-2 | many | TRBV7-8 | CASSLDRGAYTGELFF
TRBD2 | TRBJ2-1 | . | TRBV6-5 | CASRSSGGSYNEQFF
TRBD2 | TRBJ2-2 | many | TRBV5-1 | CASSTGRTSENTGELFF
. | TRBJ1-1 | many | TRBV10-2 | CASRPGPHEAFF
TRBD2 | TRBJ2-1 | many | TRBV3-1 | CASLRTSGGGEQFF
. | TRBJ1-5 | . | TRBV3-1 | CASSQDPGGTQHF
. | TRBJ2-6 | . | TRBV10-1 | CARRGCRPGANVLTF
. | TRBJ1-5 | . | TRBV3-1 | CASSQGRKGRLVNQPQHF
TRBD2 | TRBJ2-3 | many | TRBV5-6 | CASSFGPSGRGSDTQYF
TRBD2 | TRBJ2-1 | few | TRBV2 | CASSRSSGGLLYNEQFF
. | TRBJ1-6 | many | TRBV7-2 | CASSLYGGSPLHF
. | TRBJ1-5 | . | TRBV10-2 | CASSPNLLVQHF
TRBD1 | TRBJ2-7 | . | TRBV3-1 | CASSQGTGSYEQYF
. | TRBJ2-7 | many | TRBV4-3 | CASSQGHRSSYEQYF
TRBD2 | TRBJ2-7 | many | TRBV20-1 | CSAGTSGRNGEQYF
. | TRBJ2-5 | many | TRBV20-1 | CSAGKVGVRAQETQYF
TRBD2 | TRBJ2-2 | few | TRBV12-3/TRBV12-4 | CASSHGLGRRGGSTGELFF
TRBD2 | TRBJ2-1 | many | TRBV20-1 | CSATQLAGEGDEQFF
. | TRBJ1-1 | many | TRBV7-9 | CASSLNGANTEAFF
. | TRBJ2-7 | many | TRBV9 | CAGVYEQYF
. | TRBJ2-5 | many | TRBV14 | CASSQRTVQETQYF
TRBD1 | TRBJ1-4 | many | TRBV6-1 | CASSPGTVATNEKLFF
. | TRBJ2-1 | many | TRBV4-1 | CASSSTGLLKDEQFF
. | TRBJ1-5 | many | TRBV4-1 | CASSQEVQGTQPQHF
. | TRBJ2-3 | many | TRBV6-2/TRBV6-3 | CASSYPIGGITDTQYF
TRBD1 | TRBJ1-2 | many | TRBV11-2 | CASSANRGRTYGYTF
. | TRBJ2-1 | many | TRBV11-2 | CASSSRSGSSYNEQFF
. | TRBJ2-7 | many | TRBV27 | CASSPPVGAMTYEQYF
. | TRBJ2-3 | many | TRBV7-2 | CASSFSGYTDTQYF
. | TRBJ2-7 | many | TRBV20-1 | CSARDIFIALPSYEQYF